The sequence of this TCR beta chain was determined in a study of shared clonotypes between healthy human individuals. General study findings and limits: Investigators expected sequencing depth to affect clonotype sharing among donors.

All donors qualified as healthy HIV-negative adults and had experienced no recent acute infections or vaccinations. From germline, CDR1 is MDHEN and CDR2 SYDVKM. V lost 2 bases to trimming and J lost 2 bases, with 10 bases between them. This CDR3 comprises 14 residues. The genomic DNA of each subset was split evenly across several immunoSEQ plates. Data came from immunoSEQ multiplex PCR; TCRdb stores just in-frame clones and leaves some out. The table lists about 490,000 clones, about 85% of them singletons. The sample holds one count of this clone. Its antigen remains unidentified. The sequence derives from a woman between 40 and 50 years old in good health. Some clones in this sample may be carry-over from other donors' samples. This chain links TRBV28 with TRBJ2-7; D uncertain. Sequenced input: PBMCs. CDR3 region: CASSLTWAPYEQYF. The CDR3 DNA is TGTGCCAGCAGTTTAACGTGGGCACCCTACGAGCAGTACTTC.